This T cell receptor beta chain was identified during a study of lymphopenia after photon versus proton radiotherapy. Points on this clone: Its cognate antigen is unknown.

Overall study results and limits: After lymphocyte nadir, photon-treated repertoires showed oligoclonal expansion, especially CD8+ Temra. Relative stability marked proton patients; photon patients lost diversity and naive cells. Post-nadir TCR diversity decline inversely tracked overall survival among those who died. Survival link was tested only in deceased patients; proton benefit remains a possibility.

Data came from immunoSEQ multiplex PCR; TCRdb stores just in-frame clones and leaves some out. Of tens of thousands of clones in the sample, roughly 84% are singletons; the top ten hold roughly 2.1%. The receptor was isolated from a man between 60 and 70 years old with pancreatic cancer. Sequencing was performed on peripheral blood, taken from a patient treated with proton-based radiotherapy.

The chain's CDR3 is CASSLAASTDTQYF. Here the CDR3 DNA reads TGTGCCAGCAGCTTAGCAGCGAGCACAGATACGCAGTATTTT. The chain uses TRBV7-2 and TRBJ2-3; D remains unclear. Trimming shortened V by 0 bases and J by 0 bases, and 4 bases separated the two germline ends. The CDR3 runs to 14 residues. Germline V gene data show CDR1 as SGHTA and CDR2 as FQGNSA.